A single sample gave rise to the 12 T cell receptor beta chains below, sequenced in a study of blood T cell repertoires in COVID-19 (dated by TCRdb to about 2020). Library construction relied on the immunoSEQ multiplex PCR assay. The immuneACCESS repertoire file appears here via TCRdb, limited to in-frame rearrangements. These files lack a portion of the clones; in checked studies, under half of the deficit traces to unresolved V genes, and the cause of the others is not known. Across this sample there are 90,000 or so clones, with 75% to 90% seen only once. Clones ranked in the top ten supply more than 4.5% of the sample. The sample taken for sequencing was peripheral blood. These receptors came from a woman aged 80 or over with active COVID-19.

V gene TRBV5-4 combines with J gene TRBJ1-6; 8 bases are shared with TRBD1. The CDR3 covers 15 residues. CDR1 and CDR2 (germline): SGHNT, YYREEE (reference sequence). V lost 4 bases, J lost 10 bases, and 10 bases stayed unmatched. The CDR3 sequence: CASSLDRGVGSPLHF. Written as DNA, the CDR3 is TGTGCCAGCAGCCTCGACAGGGGAGTAGGGTCACCCCTCCACTTT.

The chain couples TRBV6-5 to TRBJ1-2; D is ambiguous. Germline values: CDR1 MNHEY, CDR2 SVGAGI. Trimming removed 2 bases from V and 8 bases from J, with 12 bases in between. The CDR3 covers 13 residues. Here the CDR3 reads CASSYGGSGGYTF. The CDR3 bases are TGTGCCAGCAGTTACGGAGGGAGCGGAGGCTACACCTTC.

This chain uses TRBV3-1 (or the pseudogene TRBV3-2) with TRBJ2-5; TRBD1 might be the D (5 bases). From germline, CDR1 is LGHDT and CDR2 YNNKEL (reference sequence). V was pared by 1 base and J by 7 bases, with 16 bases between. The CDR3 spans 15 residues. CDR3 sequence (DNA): TGTGCCAGCAGCCAAGGGGATAGGGGCTTTGGGACCCAGTACTTC. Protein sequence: CASSQGDRGFGTQYF.

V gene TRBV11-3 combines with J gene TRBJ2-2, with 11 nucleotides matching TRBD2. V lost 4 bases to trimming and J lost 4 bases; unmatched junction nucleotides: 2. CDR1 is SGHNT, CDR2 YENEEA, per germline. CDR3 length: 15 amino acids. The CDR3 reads CASSSGTSGTGELFF. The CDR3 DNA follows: TGTGCCAGCAGCTCCGGGACTAGCGGCACCGGGGAGCTGTTTTTT. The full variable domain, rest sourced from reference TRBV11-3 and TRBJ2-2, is EAGVVQSPRYKIIEKKQPVAFWCNPISGHNTLYWYLQNLGQGPELLIRYENEEAVDDSQLPKDRFSAERLKGVDSTLKIQPAELGDSAVYLCASSSGTSGTGELFFGEGSRLTVL.

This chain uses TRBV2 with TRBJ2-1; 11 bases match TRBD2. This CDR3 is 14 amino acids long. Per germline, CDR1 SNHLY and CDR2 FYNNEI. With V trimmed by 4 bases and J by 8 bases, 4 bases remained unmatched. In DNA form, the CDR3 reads TGTGCCAGCAGTGGTCTAGCGGGAGGACATGAGCAGTTCTTC. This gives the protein CASSGLAGGHEQFF.

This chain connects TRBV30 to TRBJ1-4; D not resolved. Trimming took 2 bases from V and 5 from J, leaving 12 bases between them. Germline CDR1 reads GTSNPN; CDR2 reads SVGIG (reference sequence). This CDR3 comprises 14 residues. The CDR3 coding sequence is TGTGCCTGGAGTCCTTTGGGCCTAAATGAAAAACTGTTTTTT. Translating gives CAWSPLGLNEKLFF.

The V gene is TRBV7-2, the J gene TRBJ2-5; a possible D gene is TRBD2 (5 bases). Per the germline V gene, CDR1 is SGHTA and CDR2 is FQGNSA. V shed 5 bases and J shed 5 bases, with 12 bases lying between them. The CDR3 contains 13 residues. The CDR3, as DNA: TGTGCCAGCAGCCCACAGTGGGAGGAGACCCAGTACTTC. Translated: CASSPQWEETQYF. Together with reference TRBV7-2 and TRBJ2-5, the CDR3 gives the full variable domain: GAGVSQSPSNKVTEKGKDVELRCDPISGHTALYWYRQSLGQGLEFLIYFQGNSAPDKSGLPSDRFSAERTGGSVSTLTIQRTQQEDSAVYLCASSPQWEETQYFGPGTRLLVL.

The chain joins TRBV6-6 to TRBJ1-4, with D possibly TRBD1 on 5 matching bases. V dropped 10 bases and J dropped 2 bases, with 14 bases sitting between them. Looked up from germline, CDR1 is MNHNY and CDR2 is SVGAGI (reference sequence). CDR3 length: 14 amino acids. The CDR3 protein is CATIRGGTNEKLFF. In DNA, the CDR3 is TGTGCCACTATTCGGGGGGGGACTAATGAAAAACTGTTTTTT.

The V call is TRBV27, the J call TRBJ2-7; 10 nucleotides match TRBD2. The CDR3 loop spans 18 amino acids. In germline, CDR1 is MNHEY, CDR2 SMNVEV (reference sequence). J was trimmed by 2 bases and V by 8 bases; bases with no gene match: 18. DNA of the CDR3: TGTGCCAGCCTACCGGCTAGCGGGGGAAATACAAAGACCTACGAGCAGTACTTC. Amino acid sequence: CASLPASGGNTKTYEQYF.

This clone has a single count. CDR3 DNA: TGTGCCAGCAGTCCCATGGGGGAGGTGCGTACAGATACGCAGTATTTT. It encodes CASSPMGEVRTDTQYF. The chain is built from TRBV2 and TRBJ2-3, with a tentative D call TRBD2 (6 bases). Germline assignment: CDR1 SNHLY and CDR2 FYNNEI. Between the trimmed V and J ends, which lost 5 bases and 3 bases, there was a span of 18 bases. The CDR3 is 16 residues long.

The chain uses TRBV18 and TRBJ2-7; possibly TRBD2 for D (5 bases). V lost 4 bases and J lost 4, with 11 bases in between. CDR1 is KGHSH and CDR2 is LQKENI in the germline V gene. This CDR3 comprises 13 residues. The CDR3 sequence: CASSLPGLYEQYF. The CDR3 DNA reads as TGTGCCAGCTCACTCCCCGGACTTTACGAGCAGTACTTC.

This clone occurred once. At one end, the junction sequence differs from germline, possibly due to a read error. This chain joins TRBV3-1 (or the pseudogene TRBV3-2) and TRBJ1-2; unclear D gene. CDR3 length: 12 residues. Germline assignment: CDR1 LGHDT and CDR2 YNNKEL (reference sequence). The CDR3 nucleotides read TGTGCCAGCAGCCAAGATGGAGGAGCCACGAACTTC. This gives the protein CASSQDGGATNF.